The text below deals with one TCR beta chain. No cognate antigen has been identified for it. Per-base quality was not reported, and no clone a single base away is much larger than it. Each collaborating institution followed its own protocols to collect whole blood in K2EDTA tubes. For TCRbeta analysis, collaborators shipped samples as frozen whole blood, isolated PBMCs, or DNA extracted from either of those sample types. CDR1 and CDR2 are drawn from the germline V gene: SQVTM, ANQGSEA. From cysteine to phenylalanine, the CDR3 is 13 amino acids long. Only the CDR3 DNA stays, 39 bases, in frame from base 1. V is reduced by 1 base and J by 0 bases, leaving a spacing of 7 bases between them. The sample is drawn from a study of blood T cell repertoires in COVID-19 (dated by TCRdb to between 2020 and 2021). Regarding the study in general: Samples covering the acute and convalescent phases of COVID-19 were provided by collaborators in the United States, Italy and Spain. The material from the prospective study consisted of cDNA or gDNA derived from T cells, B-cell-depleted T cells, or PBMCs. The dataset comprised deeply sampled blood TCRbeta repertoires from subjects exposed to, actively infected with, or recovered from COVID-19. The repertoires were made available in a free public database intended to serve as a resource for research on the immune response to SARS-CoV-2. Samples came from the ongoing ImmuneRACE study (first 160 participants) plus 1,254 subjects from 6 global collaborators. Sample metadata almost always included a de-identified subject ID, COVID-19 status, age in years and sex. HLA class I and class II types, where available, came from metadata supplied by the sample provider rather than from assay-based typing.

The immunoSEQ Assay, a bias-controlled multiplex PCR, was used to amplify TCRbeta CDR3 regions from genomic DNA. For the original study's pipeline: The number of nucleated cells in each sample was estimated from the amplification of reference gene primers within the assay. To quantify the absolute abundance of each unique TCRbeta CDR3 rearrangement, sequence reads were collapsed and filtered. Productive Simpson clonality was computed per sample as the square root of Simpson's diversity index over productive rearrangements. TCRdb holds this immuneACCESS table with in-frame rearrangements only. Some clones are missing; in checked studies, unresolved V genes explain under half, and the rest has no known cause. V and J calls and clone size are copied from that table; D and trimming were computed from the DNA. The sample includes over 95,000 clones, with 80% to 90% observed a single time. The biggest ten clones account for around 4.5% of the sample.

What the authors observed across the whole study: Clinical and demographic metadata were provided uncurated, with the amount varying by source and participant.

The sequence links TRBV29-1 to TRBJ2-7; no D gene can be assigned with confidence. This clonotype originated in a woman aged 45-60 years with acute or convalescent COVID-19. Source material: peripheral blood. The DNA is TGCAGCGTTGAAGGGGCAGACTCCTACGAGCAGTACTTC. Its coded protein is CSVEGADSYEQYF.